A single sample is the source of the 9 T cell receptor beta chains below, sequenced in a study of shared clonotypes between healthy human individuals. Assay: immunoSEQ multiplex PCR; the TCRdb copy retains only in-frame clones and omits some. Of some 2.3 million clones listed, approximately 95% are singletons. The source material was naive CD4+ T cells from PBMCs. The subset was: CD45RA+ positively selected. Receptors were obtained from a man in his late teens or twenties in good health. Some clones in this sample may be carry-over from other donors' samples.

The chain has TRBV6-5 and TRBJ1-6, with 9 bases aligning to TRBD1. This CDR3 has 15 amino acids. The V gene end was trimmed by 6 bases and the J gene end by 9 bases; junction bases not matched to a gene: 9. Germline V gene sequence: CDR1 MNHEY, CDR2 SVGAGI. The DNA for the CDR3 is TGTGCCAGCAGACGAACCGGGACAGGGCTTTCACCCCTCCACTTT. Its protein is CASRRTGTGLSPLHF.

The V and J genes are TRBV28 and TRBJ2-1; 8 bases align to TRBD2. CDR3 length: 20 residues. The ends lost 5 bases at V and 0 bases at J; junction bases unmatched: 18. Per the germline V gene, CDR1 is MDHEN and CDR2 is SYDVKM. The CDR3 coding sequence is TGTGCCAGCAGTCACCGGGGGCACGGGGGGGTAGTATTCTCCTACAATGAGCAGTTCTTC. Its protein product is CASSHRGHGGVVFSYNEQFF. Filled out from reference TRBV28 and TRBJ2-1, the complete variable domain reads DVKVTQSSRYLVKRTGEKVFLECVQDMDHENMFWYRQDPGLGLRLIYFSYDVKMKEKGDIPEGYSVSREKKERFSLILESASTNQTSMYLCASSHRGHGGVVFSYNEQFFGPGTRLTVL.

V gene TRBV6-1 combines with J gene TRBJ1-5; D remains unclear. Trimming cost V 3 bases and J 11 bases, with 11 bases left between them. The germline CDR1 and CDR2 sequences are MNHNS and SASEGT. The length of the CDR3 is 12 residues. The CDR3 coding sequence is TGTGCCAGCAGTGACCCAACCGGGGCCCAGCATTTT. Translated: CASSDPTGAQHF.

V gene TRBV28 combines with J gene TRBJ2-7; D possibly corresponds to TRBD1 (6 bases). Germline V lookup: CDR1 MDHEN, CDR2 SYDVKM. The CDR3 length is 14 residues. V was cut by 10 bases and J by 1 base, with 17 bases left in between. CDR3 protein: CATLNREGSYEQYF. The CDR3 nucleotides are TGTGCCACCCTTAACAGGGAAGGGTCCTACGAGCAGTACTTC.

The rearrangement links TRBV12-5 to TRBJ2-5; 15 bases match TRBD2. This CDR3 has 17 amino acids. V was pared by 0 bases and J by 5 bases, with 4 bases of the junction left unmatched. The V gene's germline CDR1 is LGHNT and CDR2 FRNRAP. The CDR3 region is CASGLVLGTSGRETQYF. CDR3 sequence (DNA): TGTGCTAGTGGTTTGGTACTGGGGACTAGCGGGAGGGAGACCCAGTACTTC.

This chain connects TRBV29-1 to TRBJ2-7; tentatively, D is TRBD1 or TRBD2 (5 bases each). Trimming removed 6 bases from V and 4 bases from J, with 10 bases in between. This CDR3 has 11 residues. From germline, CDR1 is SQVTM and CDR2 ANQGSEA. The DNA of the CDR3 is TGCAGCGTCCCTGGGGGTTACGAGCAGTACTTC. Protein: CSVPGGYEQYF.

The V and J genes are TRBV7-9 and TRBJ2-7, with D unresolved. Germline assignment: CDR1 SEHNR and CDR2 FQNEAQ (reference sequence). The CDR3 runs to 14 residues. Trimming left V 2 bases short and J 5 bases short, with 13 bases between. CDR3 in DNA: TGTGCCAGCAGCTTATCGTCCCAGACGGACGAGCAGTACTTC. Protein product: CASSLSSQTDEQYF.

The gene calls are TRBV6-5 and TRBJ1-5; D not certain. Germline V gene sequence: CDR1 MNHEY, CDR2 SVGAGI. The CDR3 runs 11 residues. V was pared by 2 bases and J by 8 bases, with 4 bases between. CDR3 sequence (DNA): TGTGCCAGCAGTTACCACAAGCCCCAGCATTTT. This translates into CASSYHKPQHF.

V is TRBV6-1 and J is TRBJ1-4; tentative D call: TRBD1 (5 bases). This CDR3 has 14 residues. The germline V gene has CDR1 MNHNS and CDR2 SASEGT. V gave up 1 base and J gave up 6 bases, with 9 bases separating them. The chain's CDR3 is CASSEGTPDEKLFF. DNA for the CDR3: TGTGCCAGCAGTGAAGGGACACCGGATGAAAAACTGTTTTTT.